These 27 T cell receptor beta chains originate from one sample sequenced in a study of T-cell memory formation after mild COVID-19 (dated by TCRdb to the early 2020s). Receptor amplification or capture employed 5' RACE. Sequencing relied on an Illumina NovaSeq 6000. TCRdb redid the processing of the public reads, applying fastp at Q25 and MiXCR, and retained in-frame beta chains. Entries that share a CDR3 protein sequence are merged under the most common genes and DNA. The sample yields around 300,000 distinct CDR3 sequences; 18% were counted once. The top ten clones comprise about 21% of the sample. The specimen sequenced was PBMCs or a T cell subset sorted from them (not recorded which). The source of these receptors is a man between 18 and 35 years old who had mild COVID-19 (a few samples of this study predate the infection). The sample titles of this study are shuffled in the database, so cell type and time point are left out; the donor was told from shared clones.

This clonotype was found a few times. This CDR3 reads CASSPLSYEQYV. CDR3 nucleotides: TGCGCCAGCAGCCCTCTATCCTACGAGCAGTACGTC. The chain has TRBV5-1 and TRBJ2-7, with no clear D. The length of the CDR3 is 12 residues. Trimming removed 4 bases from V and 1 base from J, with 6 bases in between. Germline V CDR1 and CDR2: SGHRS, YFSETQ.

The rearrangement joins TRBV29-1 to TRBJ1-2; D possibly corresponds to TRBD1 (5 bases). V was pared by 1 base and J by 7 bases, with 10 bases between. The CDR3 totals 12 residues. Germline CDR1 and CDR2: SQVTM and ANQGSEA. In DNA, the CDR3 is TGCAGCGTTGAAGGGCAGGGAGGTGGCTACACCTTC. Protein sequence: CSVEGQGGGYTF.

This clonotype was seen a handful of times. The chain employs TRBV20-1 and TRBJ1-2; D might be TRBD1 (6 bases). V was cut by 0 bases and J by 3 bases, with 14 bases left in between. The CDR3 sequence is 15 residues long. Germline V gene data show CDR1 as DFQATT and CDR2 as SNEGSKA (reference sequence). The DNA for the CDR3 is TGCAGTGCTAGAGATTGGTGGGACACCCACTATGGCTACACCTTC. Its translation: CSARDWWDTHYGYTF.

V gene TRBV12-3 or TRBV12-4 combines with J gene TRBJ2-7; 10 bases match TRBD1. This CDR3 has 18 amino acids. J lost 0 bases, V lost 6 bases, and 14 bases had no gene match. This CDR3 reads CASRAGTGDTRSSYEQYF. The CDR3 bases are TGTGCCAGCAGGGCCGGGACAGGGGATACCCGAAGCTCCTACGAGCAGTACTTC.

The rearrangement links TRBV12-3 or TRBV12-4 to TRBJ2-1, with 12 bases matching TRBD2. There are 13 residues in the CDR3. After removal of 4 bases from V and 15 bases from J, the junction contained 7 bases not matched to a gene. The CDR3 loop reads CASSSLAGGSGFF. CDR3 DNA sequence: TGTGCCAGCAGTTCACTAGCGGGGGGCTCCGGGTTCTTC.

V usage is TRBV4-1 and J usage is TRBJ2-2, with no clear D. Trimming cost V 0 bases and J 6 bases, with 8 bases left between them. The CDR3 runs 14 residues. CDR1 MGHRA and CDR2 YSYEKL come from the germline V gene. The CDR3 DNA reads as TGCGCCAGCAGCCAAGAGAAGTCCCCCGGGGAGCTGTTTTTT. Translating it yields CASSQEKSPGELFF.

J is TRBJ2-5 and V is TRBV20-1; unclear D gene. V shed 0 bases and J shed 5 bases, with 13 bases lying between them. CDR1 and CDR2 from the germline V gene are DFQATT and SNEGSKA (reference sequence). This CDR3 contains 14 residues. CDR3 nucleotides: TGCAGTGCTAGAGACCCAGCCGGTGAGGAGACCCAGTACTTC. This gives the protein CSARDPAGEETQYF.

The sample holds many counts of this clonotype. This chain links TRBV5-1 with TRBJ2-7, with D possibly matching TRBD2 (5 bases). This CDR3 region has 14 residues. The V gene lost 3 bases and the J gene lost 6 bases, with 16 bases spanning the gap. CDR1 is SGHRS and CDR2 is YFSETQ in the germline V gene. For the CDR3, the DNA is TGCGCCAGCAGCTATGGACGGGGAAGCGGCGAGCAGTACTTC. This sequence encodes CASSYGRGSGEQYF.

This clonotype showed up just a few times. The rearrangement joins TRBV6-1 to TRBJ2-7; unclear D gene. The CDR3 totals 11 residues. CDR1 is MNHNS and CDR2 is SASEGT in the germline V gene. V lost 7 bases and J 7 bases, leaving 11 bases between the germline ends. The CDR3 sequence is CASIGLGEQYF. CDR3 nucleotide sequence: TGTGCCAGCATCGGGCTAGGAGAGCAGTACTTC.

V is TRBV7-3 and J is TRBJ2-5, with TRBD1 as a possible D gene (7 bases). With 8 bases removed from V and 7 bases from J, the gap between germline ends came to 11 bases. The CDR3 extends over 11 amino acids. The germline V gene encodes CDR1 SGHTA and CDR2 FQGTGA. The CDR3 here is CASGQGGTQYF. The DNA for the CDR3 is TGTGCCAGCGGGCAGGGGGGGACCCAGTACTTC.

This chain joins TRBV6-5 and TRBJ2-3; 8 nucleotides match TRBD2. The CDR3 is 15 residues long. Germline loops: CDR1 MNHEY, CDR2 SVGAGI. The trim removed 5 bases at V and 2 bases at J, leaving 6 bases unmatched. The CDR3 here is CASSPVAGHTDTQYF. CDR3 in DNA: TGTGCCAGCAGTCCTGTAGCGGGGCACACAGATACGCAGTATTTT.

This clonotype was detected only a few times. The chain is built from TRBV6-2 or TRBV6-3 and TRBJ2-7; 8 bases line up with TRBD2. The CDR3 extends over 15 amino acids. V was clipped by 4 bases and J by 0 bases; unmatched bases: 5. From germline, CDR1 is MNHEY and CDR2 SVGEGT. The CDR3 loop is CASSSRLALSYEQYF. The CDR3 nucleotides are TGTGCCAGCAGTTCTCGACTAGCGCTCTCCTACGAGCAGTACTTC.

This clonotype was seen many times. The chain has TRBV6-4 and TRBJ2-3; 11 nucleotides align to TRBD2. The CDR3 is 15 residues long. The junction had 3 bases not matched to a gene; V was cut back by 4 bases and J by 3 bases. Germline V lookup: CDR1 MRHNA, CDR2 SNTAGT. The DNA of the CDR3 is TGTGCCAGCAGTGTTAGCGGGGGGGCGACAGATACGCAGTATTTT. This translates into CASSVSGGATDTQYF.

The V gene is TRBV28, the J gene TRBJ2-5; 8 bases are a match to TRBD2. Germline CDR1 is MDHEN and CDR2 is SYDVKM. This CDR3 comprises 14 residues. The V and J ends lost 3 bases and 5 bases, in that order; junction bases with no gene match: 5. CDR3 residues: CASSFPGGGETQYF. The CDR3 bases are TGTGCCAGCAGTTTCCCCGGGGGGGGCGAGACCCAGTACTTC. The full variable domain, rest sourced from reference TRBV28 and TRBJ2-5, is DVKVTQSSRYLVKRTGEKVFLECVQDMDHENMFWYRQDPGLGLRLIYFSYDVKMKEKGDIPEGYSVSREKKERFSLILESASTNQTSMYLCASSFPGGGETQYFGPGTRLLVL.

The chain has TRBV18 and TRBJ2-7; TRBD1 matches 10 bases. After removal of 6 bases from V and 7 bases from J, the junction contained 9 bases not matched to a gene. The CDR3 is 14 residues long. Germline V gene sequence: CDR1 KGHSH, CDR2 LQKENI. The CDR3 DNA reads TGTGCCAGCTCTCCCGGGACAGGGGCTCGGGAGCAGTACGTC. The encoded protein is CASSPGTGAREQYV.

This clonotype came up a few times. J is TRBJ2-5 and V is TRBV6-6, with a weak D call TRBD2 (5 bases). The CDR3 has 12 residues. V gave up 7 bases and J gave up 5 bases, with 11 bases separating them. Germline CDR1 and CDR2: MNHNY and SVGAGI (reference sequence). The CDR3 coding sequence is TGTGCCAGCACCGTTCCGGGGGAGACCCAGTACTTC. Amino acids: CASTVPGETQYF.

This chain links TRBV6-1 with TRBJ1-1; D gene ambiguous. CDR3 size: 13 residues. V was trimmed by 10 bases and J by 0 bases, leaving 12 bases between them. Germline V gives CDR1 MNHNS, CDR2 SASEGT. The CDR3 reads CATPREMNTEAFF. The CDR3 DNA follows: TGTGCCACCCCGAGGGAAATGAACACTGAAGCTTTCTTT.

This clonotype was detected a few times. The CDR3 bases are TGTGCCAGCAGCCCATTCGGGGAGCAGTTCTTC. It translates to CASSPFGEQFF. The chain recombines TRBV7-2 with TRBJ2-1; D remains ambiguous. Germline V CDR1 and CDR2: SGHTA, FQGNSA. V gave up 5 bases and J gave up 10 bases, with 9 bases separating them. CDR3 size: 11 residues.

This CDR3 reads CASSPPMNSPLHF. Here the CDR3 DNA reads TGTGCCAGCTCACCACCGATGAATTCACCCCTCCACTTT. The V call is TRBV18, the J call TRBJ1-6, with D unclear. The germline CDR1 and CDR2 sequences are KGHSH and LQKENI. CDR3 length: 13 residues. Trimming removed 0 bases from V and 7 bases from J, with 4 bases in between.

This clonotype was counted only a few times. The V call is TRBV20-1, the J call TRBJ1-2; no firm D call. The CDR3 sequence is 12 residues long. Germline V lookup: CDR1 DFQATT, CDR2 SNEGSKA (reference sequence). The germline V and J ends were trimmed by 0 bases and 4 bases, with 6 bases remaining between them. CDR3 DNA: TGCAGTGCTAGAGAACGGGTCTATGGCTACACCTTC. It codes for CSARERVYGYTF.

This chain uses TRBV7-2 with TRBJ2-3, with TRBD1 as a possible D gene (5 bases). V dropped 7 bases and J dropped 0 bases, with 17 bases sitting between them. The germline gives CDR1 SGHTA, CDR2 FQGNSA. CDR3 size: 16 residues. DNA for the CDR3: TGTGCCAGCAACCCCTTTGGGGCAGGGAGCACAGATACGCAGTATTTT. It translates to CASNPFGAGSTDTQYF.

CDR3 in DNA: TGTGCCAGCAGCGTGGGACAGCGGGTGGAGACCCAGTACTTC. Translating it yields CASSVGQRVETQYF. The J gene is TRBJ2-5, the V gene TRBV11-2, with D perhaps matching TRBD1 (7 bases). V was trimmed by 5 bases and J by 5 bases, leaving 15 bases between them. CDR1 and CDR2 (germline): SGHAT, FQNNGV. The CDR3 sequence is 14 residues long.

The chain couples TRBV7-9 to TRBJ1-5; no clear D. V lost 5 bases and J 1 base, leaving 9 bases between the germline ends. Germline V gene data show CDR1 as SEHNR and CDR2 as FQNEAQ (reference sequence). The CDR3 covers 14 residues. CDR3 amino acids: CASSRTFSNQPQHF. The CDR3 DNA reads as TGTGCCAGCAGCAGGACGTTCAGCAATCAGCCCCAGCATTTT.

The rearrangement joins TRBV6-5 to TRBJ1-1, with unresolved D. The germline V and J ends were trimmed by 0 bases and 6 bases, with 8 bases remaining between them. CDR3 length equals 13 residues. Germline-derived CDR1 and CDR2 are MNHEY and SVGAGI. This CDR3 is CASSYSSVAEAFF. The DNA of the CDR3 is TGTGCCAGCAGTTACTCGTCAGTCGCTGAAGCTTTCTTT.

The chain has TRBV7-2 and TRBJ1-5; D is uncertain. The CDR3 length is 12 residues. In germline, CDR1 is SGHTA, CDR2 FQGNSA. With 0 bases removed from V and 6 bases from J, the gap between germline ends came to 3 bases. The CDR3 DNA reads TGTGCCAGCAGCTTAGCCCCTCAGCCCCAGCATTTT. Amino acid sequence: CASSLAPQPQHF.

With respect to this clonotype: A much larger clonotype is one base distant, so this may be a read error. The gene calls are TRBV6-6 and TRBJ1-1, with TRBD1 matching over 8 bases. Germline V gene lookup returns CDR1 MNHNY and CDR2 SVGAGI (reference sequence). The CDR3 runs to 13 residues. The DNA for the CDR3 is TGTGCCAGCAGTTACCAGGGGGCTTGGGAAGCTTTATTT. Translated, it gives CASSYQGAWEALF.

This clonotype occurred a few times. This chain uses TRBV10-3 with TRBJ2-7; 11 nucleotides align to TRBD2. Germline CDR1 ENHRY, CDR2 SYGVKD. This CDR3 contains 16 residues. V dropped 7 bases and J dropped 1; count of bases not matched to a gene: 9. CDR3 sequence: CAITSTSGGRSYEQYF. CDR3 nucleotide sequence: TGTGCCATCACTTCCACTAGCGGGGGACGATCCTACGAGCAGTACTTC.